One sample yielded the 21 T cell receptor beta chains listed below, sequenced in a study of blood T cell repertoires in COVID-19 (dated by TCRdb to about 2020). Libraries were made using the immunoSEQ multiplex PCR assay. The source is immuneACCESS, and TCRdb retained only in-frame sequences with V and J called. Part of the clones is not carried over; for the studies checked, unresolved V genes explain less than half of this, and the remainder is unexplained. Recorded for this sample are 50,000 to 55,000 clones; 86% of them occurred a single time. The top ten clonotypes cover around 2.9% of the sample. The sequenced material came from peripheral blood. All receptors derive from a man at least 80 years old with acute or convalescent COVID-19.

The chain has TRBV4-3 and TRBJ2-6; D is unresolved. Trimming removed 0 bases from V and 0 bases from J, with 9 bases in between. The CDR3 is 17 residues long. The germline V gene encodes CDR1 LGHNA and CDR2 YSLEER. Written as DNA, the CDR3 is TGCGCCAGCAGCCAAGACAACTTACCCTCTGGGGCCAACGTCCTGACTTTC. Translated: CASSQDNLPSGANVLTF.

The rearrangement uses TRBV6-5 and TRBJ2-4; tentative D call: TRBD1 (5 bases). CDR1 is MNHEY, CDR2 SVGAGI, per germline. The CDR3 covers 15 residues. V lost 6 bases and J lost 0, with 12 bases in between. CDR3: CASSQTELAKNIQYF. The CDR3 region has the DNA TGTGCCAGCAGCCAGACAGAATTAGCCAAAAACATTCAGTACTTC.

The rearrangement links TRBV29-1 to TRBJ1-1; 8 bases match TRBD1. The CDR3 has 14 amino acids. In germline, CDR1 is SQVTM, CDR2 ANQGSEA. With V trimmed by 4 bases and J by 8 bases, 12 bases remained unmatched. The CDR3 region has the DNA TGCAGCGTTGGGATGAGGCAGGGGGCTTCCGAAGCTTTCTTT. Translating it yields CSVGMRQGASEAFF.

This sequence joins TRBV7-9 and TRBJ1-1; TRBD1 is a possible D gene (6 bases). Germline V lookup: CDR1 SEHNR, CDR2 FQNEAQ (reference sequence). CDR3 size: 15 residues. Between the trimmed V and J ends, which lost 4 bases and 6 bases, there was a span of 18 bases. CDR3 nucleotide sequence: TGTGCCAGCAGCTCACCGACAGGTCTGAGGTCTGAAGCTTTCTTT. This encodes CASSSPTGLRSEAFF.

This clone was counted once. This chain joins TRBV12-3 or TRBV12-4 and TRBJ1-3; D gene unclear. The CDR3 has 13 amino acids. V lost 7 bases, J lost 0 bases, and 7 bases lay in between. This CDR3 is CASNLNSGNTIYF. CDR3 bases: TGTGCCAGCAACCTAAACTCTGGAAACACCATATATTTT.

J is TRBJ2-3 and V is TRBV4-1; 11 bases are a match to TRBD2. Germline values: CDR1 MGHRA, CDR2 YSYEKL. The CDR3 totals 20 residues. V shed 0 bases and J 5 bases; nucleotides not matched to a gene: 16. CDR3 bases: TGCGCCAGCAGCCAAGATTGGGCCCGGCCTAGCGGGGGGCGAGGAGATACGCAGTATTTT. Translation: CASSQDWARPSGGRGDTQYF.

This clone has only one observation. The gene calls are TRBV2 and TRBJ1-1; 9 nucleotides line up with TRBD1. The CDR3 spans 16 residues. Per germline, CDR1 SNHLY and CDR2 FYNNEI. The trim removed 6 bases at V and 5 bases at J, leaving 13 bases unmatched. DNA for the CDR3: TGTGCCAGCAGATTCCCGGGACAGGGAGTGGGAACTGAAGCTTTCTTT. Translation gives CASRFPGQGVGTEAFF.

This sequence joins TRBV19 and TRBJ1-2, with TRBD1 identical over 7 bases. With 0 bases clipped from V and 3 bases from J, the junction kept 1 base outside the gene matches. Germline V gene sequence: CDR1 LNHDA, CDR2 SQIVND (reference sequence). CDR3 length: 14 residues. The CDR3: CASSIDRGDYGYTF. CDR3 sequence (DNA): TGTGCCAGTAGTATAGACAGGGGGGACTATGGCTACACCTTC.

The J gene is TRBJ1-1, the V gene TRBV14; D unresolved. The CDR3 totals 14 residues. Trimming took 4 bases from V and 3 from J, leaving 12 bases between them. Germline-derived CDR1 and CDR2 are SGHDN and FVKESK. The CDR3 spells CASSRRAGDTEAFF. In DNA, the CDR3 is TGTGCCAGCAGCCGGAGGGCTGGGGACACTGAAGCTTTCTTT.

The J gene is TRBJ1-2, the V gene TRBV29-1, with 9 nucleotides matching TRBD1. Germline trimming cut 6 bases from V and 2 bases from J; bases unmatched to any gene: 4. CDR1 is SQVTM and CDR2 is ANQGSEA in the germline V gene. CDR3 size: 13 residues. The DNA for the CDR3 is TGCAGCGTGGACGGGACAGGGAACTATGGCTACACCTTC. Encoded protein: CSVDGTGNYGYTF.

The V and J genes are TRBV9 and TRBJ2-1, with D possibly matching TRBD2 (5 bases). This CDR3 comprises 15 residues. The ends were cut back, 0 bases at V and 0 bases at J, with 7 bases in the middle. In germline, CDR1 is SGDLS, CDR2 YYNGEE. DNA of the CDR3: TGTGCCAGCAGCGTAGTAGGGAGCTCCTACAATGAGCAGTTCTTC. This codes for CASSVVGSSYNEQFF.

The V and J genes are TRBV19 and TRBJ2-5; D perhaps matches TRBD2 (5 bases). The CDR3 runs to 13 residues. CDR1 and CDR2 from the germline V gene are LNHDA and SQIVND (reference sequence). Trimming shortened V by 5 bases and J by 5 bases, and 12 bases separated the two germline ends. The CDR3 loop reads CASSPEGRETQYF. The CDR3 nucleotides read TGTGCCAGTAGTCCTGAGGGTCGGGAGACCCAGTACTTC.

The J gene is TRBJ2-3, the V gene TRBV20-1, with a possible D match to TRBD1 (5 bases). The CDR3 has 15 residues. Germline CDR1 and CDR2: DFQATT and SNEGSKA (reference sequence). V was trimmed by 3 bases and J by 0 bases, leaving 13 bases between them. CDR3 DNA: TGCAGTGCTAGTCCCCCTCAGGGTAGCACAGATACGCAGTATTTT. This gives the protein CSASPPQGSTDTQYF.

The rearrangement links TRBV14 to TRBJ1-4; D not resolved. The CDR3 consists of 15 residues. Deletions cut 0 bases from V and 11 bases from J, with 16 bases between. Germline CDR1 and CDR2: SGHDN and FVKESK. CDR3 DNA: TGTGCCAGCAGCCAAGATGTCACCTTAACGAGGAAACTGTTTTTT. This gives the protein CASSQDVTLTRKLFF.

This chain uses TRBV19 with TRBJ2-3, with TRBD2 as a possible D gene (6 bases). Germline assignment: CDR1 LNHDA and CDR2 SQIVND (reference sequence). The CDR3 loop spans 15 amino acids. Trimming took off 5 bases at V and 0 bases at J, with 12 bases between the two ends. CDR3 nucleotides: TGTGCCAGTAGTCTGCGCGGGGCTAGCACAGATACGCAGTATTTT. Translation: CASSLRGASTDTQYF.

DNA for the CDR3: TGTGCCAGCAGCCTGTCCTCTAGCACTGAAGCTTTCTTT. Protein: CASSLSSSTEAFF. The genes are TRBV7-6 and TRBJ1-1, with D hard to call. Germline-derived CDR1 and CDR2 are SGHVS and FNYEAQ. V dropped 5 bases and J dropped 4 bases, with 11 bases sitting between them. The CDR3 has 13 residues.

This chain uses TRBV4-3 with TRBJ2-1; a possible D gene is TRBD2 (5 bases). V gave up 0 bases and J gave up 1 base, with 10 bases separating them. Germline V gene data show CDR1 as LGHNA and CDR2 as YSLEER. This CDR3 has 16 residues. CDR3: CASSQDFGGSYNEQFF. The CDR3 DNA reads TGCGCCAGCAGCCAAGATTTCGGCGGGTCCTACAATGAGCAGTTCTTC.

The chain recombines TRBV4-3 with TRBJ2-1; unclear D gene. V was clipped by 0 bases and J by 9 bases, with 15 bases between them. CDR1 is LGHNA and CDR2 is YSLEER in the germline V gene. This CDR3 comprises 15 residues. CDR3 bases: TGCGCCAGCAGCCAAGATGGCAGGTATTCAGGTGAGCAGTTCTTC. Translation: CASSQDGRYSGEQFF.

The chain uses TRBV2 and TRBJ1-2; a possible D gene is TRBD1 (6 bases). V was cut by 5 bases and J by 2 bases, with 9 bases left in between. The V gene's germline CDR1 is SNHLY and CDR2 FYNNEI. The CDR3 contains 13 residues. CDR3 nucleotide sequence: TGTGCCAGCAGTCCACAGGGAAACTATGGCTACACCTTC. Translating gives CASSPQGNYGYTF.

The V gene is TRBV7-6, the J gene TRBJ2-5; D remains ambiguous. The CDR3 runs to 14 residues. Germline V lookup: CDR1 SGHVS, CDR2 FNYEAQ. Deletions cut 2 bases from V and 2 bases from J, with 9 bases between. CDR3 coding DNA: TGTGCCAGCAGCTTAACCTCACAGCAAGAGACCCAGTACTTC. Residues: CASSLTSQQETQYF.

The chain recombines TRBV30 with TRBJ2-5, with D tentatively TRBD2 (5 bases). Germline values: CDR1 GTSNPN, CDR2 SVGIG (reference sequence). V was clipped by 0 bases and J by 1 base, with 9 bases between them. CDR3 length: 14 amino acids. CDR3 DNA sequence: TGTGCCTGGAGTGTAGACGGGATCCAAGAGACCCAGTACTTC. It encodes CAWSVDGIQETQYF. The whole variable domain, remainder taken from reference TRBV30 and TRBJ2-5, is SQTIHQWPATLVQPVGSPLSLECTVEGTSNPNLYWYRQAAGRGLQLLFYSVGIGQISSEVPQNLSASRPQDRQFILSSKKLLLSDSGFYLCAWSVDGIQETQYFGPGTRLLVL.